These 7 T cell receptor beta chains were all obtained from the same sample, sequenced in a study of cytotoxic CD8 clonotypes in ibrutinib-treated CLL. The data were produced by immunoSEQ multiplex PCR, yet TCRdb's version contains in-frame clones alone and is incomplete. The table records about 22,000 clones, around 80% of them present only once. This specimen was PBMCs, taken before ibrutinib treatment. The receptors shown here come from a human donor with chronic lymphocytic leukemia.

This clone was seen a few times. Germline and junction disagree at one end, which may indicate a read error. The CDR3 reads CASNLGTAPNQPQHF. The CDR3 DNA is TGTGCCAGCAACTTGGGGACAGCCCCCAATCAGCCCCAGCATTTT. The chain couples TRBV5-6 to TRBJ1-5; TRBD1 agrees at 7 bases. This CDR3 is 15 amino acids long. CDR1 and CDR2 (germline): SGHDT, YYEEEE.

The V and J genes are TRBV28 and TRBJ2-7, with 14 bases fitting TRBD2. This CDR3 is built from 14 residues. From germline, CDR1 is MDHEN and CDR2 SYDVKM. The junction had 6 bases not matched to a gene; V was cut back by 7 bases and J by 7 bases. CDR3 sequence: CASIGTSGSLEQYF. In DNA form, the CDR3 reads TGTGCCAGCATTGGGACTAGCGGGAGCCTGGAGCAGTACTTC.

This rearrangement joins TRBV6-5 to TRBJ1-1, with D perhaps TRBD1 (5 bases). Between the trimmed V and J ends, which lost 2 bases and 2 bases, there was a span of 9 bases. Germline loops: CDR1 MNHEY, CDR2 SVGAGI. The CDR3 contains 14 residues. In DNA, the CDR3 is TGTGCCAGCAGTTACGGACAACCAAACACTGAAGCTTTCTTT. It encodes CASSYGQPNTEAFF.

The CDR3 coding sequence is TGTGCCAGCAGCTTGCCGGGGACAGCAAAATCTGGGGCCAACGTCCTGACTTTC. Translation gives CASSLPGTAKSGANVLTF. The chain links TRBV7-9 to TRBJ2-6, with 7 bases matching TRBD1. Germline CDR1 SEHNR, CDR2 FQNEAQ (reference sequence). CDR3 length: 18 amino acids. Trimming removed 3 bases from V and 1 base from J; junction bases left unmatched: 9.

CDR3 in amino acids: CASSSHGTLAAEQFF. The CDR3 DNA reads TGTGCCAGCAGCTCCCACGGGACACTGGCGGCTGAGCAGTTCTTC. The rearrangement uses TRBV7-3 and TRBJ2-1, with D maybe TRBD1 (6 bases). Germline assignment: CDR1 SGHTA and CDR2 FQGTGA. This CDR3 is 15 amino acids long. V lost 4 bases to trimming and J lost 9 bases, with 19 bases between them.

The table lists this clone with a few counts. The chain employs TRBV28 and TRBJ2-1; the D is unclear. V lost 6 bases and J 9 bases, leaving 12 bases between the germline ends. The CDR3 contains 12 residues. Germline V gene sequence: CDR1 MDHEN, CDR2 SYDVKM. This CDR3 reads CASSPSLPEQFF. CDR3 coding DNA: TGTGCCAGCAGCCCTAGTTTGCCTGAGCAGTTCTTC.

This chain connects TRBV2 to TRBJ2-1; D uncertain. Per germline, CDR1 SNHLY and CDR2 FYNNEI. The CDR3 totals 12 residues. This CDR3 reads CTRASLGNEQFF. CDR3 nucleotide sequence: TGTACCCGGGCTAGTCTAGGGAATGAGCAGTTCTTC.